This T cell receptor beta chain emerged from a study of early T cells in non-severe SARS-CoV-2 infection listed by TCRdb under 2021. In the study overall: Bulk RNA from unsorted whole blood was used for TCR sequencing, so alpha and beta chains could not be paired. Study-wide conclusions, independent of this receptor: VDJdb matching was skewed toward anti-spike CD8 responses and likely underestimated virus-specific expansions by missing private and CD4 specificities.

On this clonotype: Its antigen specificity is not known. No base-level quality is on record; no much larger clone is a single base apart.

For this chain, trimming is 8 bases at the V end and 7 bases at the J end, and the number of junction bases without a gene match is 10. The CDR3 holds 13 amino acids from the cysteine to the phenylalanine. CDR3 DNA is the only sequence kept; it has 39 bases, read in frame from the first base. Via the germline V gene, CDR1 is LGHNA and CDR2 YNFKEQ. The library was built by means of 5' RACE. Sequencing instrument: NextSeq 500. Unique molecular identifiers were attached to individual cDNA molecules in the TCR library protocol so that sequencing error and PCR bias could be corrected. TCR alpha and beta chains were both sequenced, and the abundances of alpha and beta sequences in each sample were closely correlated with each other. The published analysis was carried out like this. Decombinator V4 was used to annotate the V gene, J gene and CDR3 of the TCR sequences. TCRs were defined as expanded if a significant change between any two time points was detected under a Poisson model with p below 0.0001. TCR abundances were normalised to the total number of TCRs sequenced per sample and were expressed as counts per million. MAIT TCRs were defined by TRAV1-2 paired with TRAJ12, TRAJ20 or TRAJ33, and iNKT TCRs by TRAV10 paired with TRAJ18. VDJdb, accessed 1 November 2021, was searched for CMV, EBV and SARS-CoV-2 annotated TCRs, excluding TCRs annotated for multiple antigens. The raw public reads went through TCRdb reprocessing: fastp at Q25, MiXCR clone calling, in-frame beta chains kept. Here each entry gathers all rows of one CDR3 protein and keeps the most common genes and DNA. It is TCRdb's table, rather than the study itself, that gives the V and J calls and clone size. In this sample the table shows tens of thousands of distinct CDR3 sequences, about 10% of which occur a single time. The ten biggest clones cover 5% to 6.5% of the sample.

The study was a case-control design nested within a healthcare worker cohort in London, UK, with weekly nasopharyngeal swab PCR tests and blood sampling. Between 23 and 31 March 2020, the week of the UK lockdown, healthcare workers were enrolled and then followed up weekly for as long as 16 weeks. The clonotype was recovered from an adult who was a healthcare worker with PCR-confirmed SARS-CoV-2 infection or an uninfected control (not recorded which). The sample comprised whole blood. The receptor chain draws on TRBV4-2 and TRBJ2-7, with 8 bases in between that match TRBD2. The CDR3 sequence is CASSTREAGEQYF. The bases read TGTGCCAGCTCGACGCGGGAGGCCGGGGAGCAGTACTTC.